Described below is a single TCR beta chain sequence and its context. Its antigen is still unknown. Documented time point: blood at routine non-recurrence follow-up after resection. Tumor, nontumor lung or frozen PBMC supplied whole RNA that was sequenced unsorted. This record belongs to a study of spatial heterogeneity in lung cancer. Overall study context: A total of fewer than 80 untreated early-stage non-small cell lung cancer patients served as donors. Researchers sequenced follow-up PBMC samples if they had them, and these came a median of roughly two years after resection.

V lost 6 bases to trimming and J lost 4 bases; unmatched junction nucleotides: 3. Germline CDR1 reads MNHEY; CDR2 reads SMNVEV (reference sequence). The CDR3 length is 13 residues. TCRdb reprocessed the 5' RACE reads with MiXCR, giving one entry per CDR3 protein. The data hold under 150,000 distinct CDR3 sequences, with 10% to 13% observed a single time. Broader study findings: Detection of ubiquitous tumor TCRs in blood was higher at resection than follow-up.

The specimen comprised PBMCs, sampled at follow-up. The rearrangement uses TRBV27 and TRBJ2-1, with 7 positions matching TRBD2. This TCR derives from a female donor with early-stage non-small cell lung cancer. This chain's CDR3 is CASSRAGYNEQFF. The CDR3 bases are TGTGCCAGCAGCCGAGCGGGGTACAATGAGCAGTTCTTC.